The TCR beta chain described here comes from a study of circulating and synovial CD4+ cells in juvenile arthritis. Study results and caveats: Bulk blood CD4 samples held at least an order of magnitude more or fewer genomes than CPL.

For this clone: The antigen is undetermined.

The assay was immunoSEQ multiplex PCR, and TCRdb's table has in-frame clones only and misses some. The sample lists about 3,500 clones; roughly 76% were seen once. The V end lost 4 bases, the J end lost 1 base, and 14 bases lay between the germline ends. Germline V gene sequence: CDR1 SGHVS, CDR2 FNYEAQ. The CDR3 has 16 residues. Patients with active juvenile idiopathic arthritis donated these samples. This sequence was found in a human donor with juvenile idiopathic arthritis. Sample: CD4+ T cells from synovial fluid. The chain uses TRBV7-6 and TRBJ1-3, with D possibly TRBD1 on 6 matching bases. For the CDR3, the DNA is TGTGCCAGCAGCTCTGGACAGTTCTATTCTGGAAACACCATATATTTT. This gives the protein CASSSGQFYSGNTIYF. Full variable domain (rest looked up from reference TRBV7-6 and TRBJ1-3): GAGVSQSPRYKVTKRGQDVALRCDPISGHVSLYWYRQALGQGPEFLTYFNYEAQQDKSGLPNDRFSAERPEGSISTLTIQRTEQRDSAMYRCASSSGQFYSGNTIYFGEGSWLTVV.